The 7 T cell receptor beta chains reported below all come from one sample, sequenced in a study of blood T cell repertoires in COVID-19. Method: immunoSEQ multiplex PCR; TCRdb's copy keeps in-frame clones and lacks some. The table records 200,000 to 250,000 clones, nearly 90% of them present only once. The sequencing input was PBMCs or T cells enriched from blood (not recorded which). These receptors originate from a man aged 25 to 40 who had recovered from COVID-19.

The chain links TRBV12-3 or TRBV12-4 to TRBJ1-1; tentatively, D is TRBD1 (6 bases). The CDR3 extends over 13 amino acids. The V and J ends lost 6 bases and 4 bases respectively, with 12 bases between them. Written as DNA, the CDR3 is TGTGCCAGCAGCCAGACAGGTCGCACTGAAGCTTTCTTT. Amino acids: CASSQTGRTEAFF.

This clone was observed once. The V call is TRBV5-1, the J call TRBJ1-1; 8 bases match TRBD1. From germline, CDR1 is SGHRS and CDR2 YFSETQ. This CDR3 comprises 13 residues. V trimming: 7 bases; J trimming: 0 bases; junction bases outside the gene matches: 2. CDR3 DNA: TGCGCCAGCGGGACAGGTATGAACACTGAAGCTTTCTTT. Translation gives CASGTGMNTEAFF.

CDR3 coding DNA: TGTGCCATCACCGCAGGGGAGACAGATACGCAGTATTTT. Translating gives CAITAGETDTQYF. The chain has TRBV10-3 and TRBJ2-3, with D maybe TRBD1 (6 bases). This CDR3 has 13 amino acids. Trimming took 7 bases from V and 3 from J, leaving 11 bases between them. Germline V CDR1 and CDR2: ENHRY, SYGVKD.

The CDR3 nucleotides are TGTGCCAGCAGCACACAGCGGGAGGGCAACTACAATGAGCAGTTCTTC. Its protein is CASSTQREGNYNEQFF. The chain joins TRBV7-9 to TRBJ2-1; 10 nucleotides match TRBD2. This CDR3 is built from 16 residues. CDR1 is SEHNR and CDR2 is FQNEAQ in the germline V gene (reference sequence). V shed 5 bases, J shed 3 bases, and the junction held 7 bases outside the gene matches.

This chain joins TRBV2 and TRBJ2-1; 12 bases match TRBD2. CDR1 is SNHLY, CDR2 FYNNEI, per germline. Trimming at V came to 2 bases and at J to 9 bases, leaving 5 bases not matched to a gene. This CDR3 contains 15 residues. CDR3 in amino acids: CASSEMGLAGAEQFF. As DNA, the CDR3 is TGTGCCAGCAGTGAAATGGGACTAGCGGGTGCTGAGCAGTTCTTC.

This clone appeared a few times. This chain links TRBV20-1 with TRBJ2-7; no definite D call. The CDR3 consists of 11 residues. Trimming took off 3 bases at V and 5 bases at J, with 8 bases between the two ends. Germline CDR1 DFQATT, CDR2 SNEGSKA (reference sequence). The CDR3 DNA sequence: TGCAGTGCTAGCCTCCAGAACGAGCAGTACTTC. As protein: CSASLQNEQYF.

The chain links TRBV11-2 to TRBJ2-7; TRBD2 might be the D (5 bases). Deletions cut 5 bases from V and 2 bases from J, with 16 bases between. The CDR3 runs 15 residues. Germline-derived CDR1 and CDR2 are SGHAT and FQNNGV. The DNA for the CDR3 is TGTGCCAGCAGCGCCCCGGGGTCTGGCACCTACGAGCAGTACTTC. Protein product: CASSAPGSGTYEQYF. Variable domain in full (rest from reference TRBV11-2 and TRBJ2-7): EAGVAQSPRYKIIEKRQSVAFWCNPISGHATLYWYQQILGQGPKLLIQFQNNGVVDDSQLPKDRFSAERLKGVDSTLKIQPAKLEDSAVYLCASSAPGSGTYEQYFGPGTRLTVT.